Listed below are T cell receptor beta chains from one sample, sequenced in a study of cytomegalovirus exposure and HLA in healthy donors. Sequencing used immunoSEQ multiplex PCR; TCRdb keeps in-frame clones, though not all of them. The repertoire holds 100,000 to 150,000 clones, with 70% to 85% as singletons. Material for sequencing was PBMCs. These receptors originate from a woman aged 60-70 years in good health and CMV-seropositive. Each CDR3 is given with its conserved first and last residue. The order of the fields is clone size, CDR3 length, V gene, CDR3 protein. Clone size is not always given. Where it is, it says once, few, many or a class for expanded clones.

many 16 TRBV9 CASSALGERGRDTQYF
. 14 TRBV5-1 CASSSPGVGYEQYF
once 14 TRBV15 CATTPRDRSYGYTF
. 17 TRBV18 CASSPPKGQGTGEKLFF
. 13 TRBV27 CASSLRGTDGYTF
. 15 TRBV9 CASSVEGLASYEQYF
. 16 TRBV5-1 CASSWGDRASNTEAFF
. 15 TRBV6-1 CASSEVVAGNQPQHF
. 11 TRBV10-1 CASSGQGPLHF
. 17 TRBV10-3 CAISEYPDSNSNQPQHF
. 16 TRBV2 CASSEGERQGKWGYTF
. 15 TRBV7-6 CASNLKAGGHNEQFF
. 16 TRBV5-1 CASSLAGLANTGELFF
. 17 TRBV6-1 CASSQAPGTGGNQPQHF
. 14 TRBV4-1 CASSQGTGKYEQYF
. 14 TRBV5-1 CASSLVPGGYEQYF
. 14 TRBV27 CASSSTGADEKLFF
once 14 TRBV7-7 CASSPAGGNTEAFF
. 13 TRBV6-4 CASSSLGGDTQYF
. 16 TRBV18 CASSGTGVSSGTEAFF
. 16 TRBV5-4 CASSPRGGSSYNEQFF
. 13 TRBV11-2 CASSLVQGNGYTF
. 14 TRBV6-6 CASSYPGHDNEQFF
few 13 TRBV10-2 CASKEGINSPLHF
. 12 TRBV29-1 CSVASGVGAQYF
few 16 TRBV2 CASSEARGAGGETQYF
. 16 TRBV6-4 CASSDLSLATTNEQFF
few 13 TRBV10-1 CASSDNRGYEQYF
. 13 TRBV7-9 CASSLATVWEQYF
. 18 TRBV9 CASSVKVWETGKAGELFF
. 16 TRBV12-5 CASGLVPPGQNTEAFF
. 14 TRBV7-2 CASSPDRVTGELFF
few 12 TRBV6-5 CASTQRGREAFF
. 13 TRBV6-5 CASSYAANTEAFF
. 17 TRBV10-1 CASSESTGSVTYNEQFF
. 16 TRBV7-2 CASSSVLDRVENGYTF
. 14 TRBV7-6 CASSATGPNQPQHF
. 14 TRBV6-5 CASSLYRSGNTIYF
once 15 TRBV13 CASSRGTGGGNTIYF
. 13 TRBV15 CAAEDLLSEKLFF
. 15 TRBV19 CASSPPQGSGQPQHF
. 9 TRBV6-1 CATVTEAFF
. 16 TRBV5-4 CASSSPGTAGTDTQYF
. 15 TRBV18 CASSPNGGPNYGYTF
. 16 TRBV5-1 CASSWTGGRGDTEAFF
. 17 TRBV14 CASSPLDVRRDTGELFF
. 13 TRBV7-7 CASSPADSYEQYF
. 15 TRBV19 CASSLTGFSGNTIYF
. 13 TRBV7-2 CASSVTGGETQYF
few 13 TRBV2 CASRPGQAAGYTF
. 16 TRBV29-1 CSVGRLGRAANTEAFF
few 15 TRBV9 CASSVGEGHNQPQHF
. 14 TRBV7-9 CASSLDRTTEKLFF
. 14 TRBV2 CASSEQGQSAEAFF
few 16 TRBV4-2 CASSQERGPGSEKLFF